This entry describes one T cell receptor beta chain. No antigen is known for it. Profiling relied on immunoSEQ multiplex PCR, and the TCRdb table lists in-frame clones only, not all of them. The sample has tens of thousands of clones, about 85% seen once. The sample is drawn from a study of T cell clones after liver transplantation. At the level of the study: In this trial, immunosuppression withdrawal was attempted within 2 years of liver transplant. Graft-donor-reactive sequences were compared with third-party-reactive TCRbeta sequences from pre-transplant mixed lymphocyte reactions.

Overall study results and limits: Low donor cell numbers restricted donor-reactive repertoire measurement in two subjects.

CD3+CD4+ and CD3+CD8+ cells were FACS-sorted from thawed unstimulated PBMCs. This clonotype was sampled from a human patient who received a liver transplant. The T cells may come from the graft donor. The sequencing used CD4+ T cells from blood, collected 48 months after liver transplant.

CDR3 sequence (DNA): TGTGCCAGCAGCTTCCAGGGGGCGGGTCAGCCCCAGCATTTT. Translating it yields CASSFQGAGQPQHF. The rearrangement links TRBV5-4 to TRBJ1-5; 8 nucleotides match TRBD1. Germline V gives CDR1 SGHNT, CDR2 YYREEE (reference sequence). Germline trimming cut 2 bases from V and 6 bases from J; bases unmatched to any gene: 4. The CDR3 contains 14 residues.